The clone carrying this T cell receptor (beta chain) turned up a few times. Its cognate antigen is unknown. These data come from a study of cytomegalovirus exposure and HLA in healthy donors. Study results and caveats: The investigators catalogued under 200 TCR beta chains as cytomegalovirus-associated.

The PCR used 60 Vbeta and 13 Jbeta primers. Repertoires were generated with immunoSEQ multiplex PCR, while TCRdb's copy carries only in-frame clones and drops some. The sample lists roughly 200,000 clones, around a tenth occurring once. The germline gives CDR1 SEHNR, CDR2 FQNEAQ (reference sequence). Losses at the gene ends were 5 bases for V and 1 base for J; bases not matched to a gene: 7. This CDR3 is built from 15 residues. The receptor was derived from a woman aged 25 to 45 in good health and CMV-seropositive. Sequencing input: PBMCs. The chain uses TRBV7-9 and TRBJ2-5; 7 nucleotides match TRBD1. The CDR3 sequence is CASSRTGTVQETQYF. DNA for the CDR3: TGTGCCAGCAGCCGAACTGGGACAGTCCAAGAGACCCAGTACTTC.